This is a list of T cell receptor beta chains from one sample in a study of human T cells and chemical hapten exposure. TCRdb reanalysed the RACE reads using MiXCR and keeps one entry per CDR3 protein. The table has 250,000 or so distinct CDR3 sequences, around 7.7% seen once; the top ten hold 1.2%. The starting material was whole blood, obtained in connection with sensitization to the hapten diphenylcyclopropenone (DPC). The receptors were gathered from a man between 18 and 35 years old with alopecia areata. Some clones in this sample may be carry-over from other donors' samples. CDR3s include the opening cysteine and the closing phenylalanine or tryptophan. The D gene is left open where the match is weak. Clone size is not always given. Where it is, it says once, few, many or a class for expanded clones.

CDR3 protein: CASSRSGGWAGELFF
CDR3 DNA: TGTGCCAGCAGCCGGAGCGGGGGTTGGGCCGGGGAGCTGTTTTTT
V gene: TRBV5-4
D gene: TRBD2
clone size: -
J gene: TRBJ2-2

CDR3 protein: CATSDFRDRDYMDYGYTF
CDR3 DNA: TGTGCCACCAGTGATTTTCGGGACAGGGATTATATGGACTATGGCTACACCTTC
V gene: TRBV24-1
D gene: TRBD1
clone size: many
J gene: TRBJ1-2

CDR3 protein: CSGVGEGTEAFF
CDR3 DNA: TGCAGCGGGGTAGGCGAGGGCACTGAAGCTTTCTTT
V gene: TRBV29-1
D gene: -
clone size: many
J gene: TRBJ1-1

CDR3 protein: CASSPLGAGMNTEAFF
CDR3 DNA: TGCGCCAGCAGCCCGCTTGGGGCAGGAATGAACACTGAAGCTTTCTTT
V gene: TRBV5-1
D gene: -
clone size: many
J gene: TRBJ1-1

CDR3 protein: CASSPGDTEAFF
CDR3 DNA: TGTGCCAGCTCACCGGGGGATACTGAAGCTTTCTTT
V gene: TRBV18
D gene: -
clone size: many
J gene: TRBJ1-1

CDR3 protein: CASSLGGRPLNQPQHF
CDR3 DNA: TGTGCCAGCAGCTTAGGGGGACGGCCGCTCAATCAGCCCCAGCATTTT
V gene: TRBV7-2
D gene: -
clone size: -
J gene: TRBJ1-5

CDR3 protein: CASSLDRTGGNQPQHF
CDR3 DNA: TGTGCCAGCAGCTTAGACAGGACTGGTGGCAATCAGCCCCAGCATTTT
V gene: TRBV7-9
D gene: -
clone size: few
J gene: TRBJ1-5

CDR3 protein: CASSPIYDSPLHF
CDR3 DNA: TGTGCCAGCAGTCCAATCTATGATTCACCCCTCCACTTT
V gene: TRBV7-2
D gene: -
clone size: many
J gene: TRBJ1-6

CDR3 protein: CASSADGNSPLHF
CDR3 DNA: TGCGCCAGCAGCGCGGACGGCAATTCACCCCTCCACTTT
V gene: TRBV5-1
D gene: -
clone size: few
J gene: TRBJ1-6

CDR3 protein: CASSQDRGRGDEQFF
CDR3 DNA: TGCGCCAGCAGCCAAGATCGCGGCAGGGGAGATGAGCAGTTCTTC
V gene: TRBV4-3
D gene: -
clone size: -
J gene: TRBJ2-1

CDR3 protein: CASSITGIPNQPQHF
CDR3 DNA: TGTGCCAGCAGTATAACAGGGATCCCCAATCAGCCCCAGCATTTT
V gene: TRBV12-3/TRBV12-4
D gene: -
clone size: few
J gene: TRBJ1-5

CDR3 protein: CSARFRGTNTEAFF
CDR3 DNA: TGCAGTGCCCGCTTCAGGGGGACTAACACTGAAGCTTTCTTT
V gene: TRBV20-1
D gene: TRBD1
clone size: few
J gene: TRBJ1-1

CDR3 protein: CASSQDPGLNTEAFF
CDR3 DNA: TGTGCCAGCAGCCAAGATCCGGGTTTGAACACTGAAGCTTTCTTT
V gene: TRBV3-1
D gene: -
clone size: few
J gene: TRBJ1-1

CDR3 protein: CAIKTRGTEAFF
CDR3 DNA: TGTGCCATCAAGACTCGGGGGACTGAAGCTTTCTTT
V gene: TRBV10-3
D gene: -
clone size: -
J gene: TRBJ1-1

CDR3 protein: CASIGDSGNTIYF
CDR3 DNA: TGCGCCAGCATAGGAGATTCTGGAAACACCATATATTTT
V gene: TRBV10-1
D gene: -
clone size: many
J gene: TRBJ1-3

CDR3 protein: CASSQDLDLAGYNEQFF
CDR3 DNA: TGCGCCAGCAGCCAAGACCTGGATCTAGCGGGGTACAATGAGCAGTTCTTC
V gene: TRBV4-3
D gene: TRBD2
clone size: -
J gene: TRBJ2-1

CDR3 protein: CASSSLPLLTGGRRIRTEAFF
CDR3 DNA: TGTGCCAGCAGCTCCCTTCCCCTGCTAACCGGGGGCCGGAGGATCAGGACTGAAGCTTTCTTT
V gene: TRBV7-9
D gene: -
clone size: few
J gene: TRBJ1-1

CDR3 protein: CSVLGQGPTFNEQFF
CDR3 DNA: TGCAGCGTCCTAGGACAGGGACCAACCTTTAATGAGCAGTTCTTC
V gene: TRBV29-1
D gene: TRBD1
clone size: many
J gene: TRBJ2-1

CDR3 protein: CSASRDTTTDTQYF
CDR3 DNA: TGCAGTGCAAGCCGGGACACCACCACAGATACGCAGTATTTT
V gene: TRBV20-1
D gene: -
clone size: few
J gene: TRBJ2-3

CDR3 protein: CASSLISSGANVLTF
CDR3 DNA: TGTGCCAGCAGCCTTATCAGCTCTGGGGCCAACGTCCTGACTTTC
V gene: TRBV3-1
D gene: -
clone size: -
J gene: TRBJ2-6

CDR3 protein: CASVPSPRETQYF
CDR3 DNA: TGTGCCAGCGTTCCGTCCCCCCGGGAGACCCAGTACTTC
V gene: TRBV12-3/TRBV12-4
D gene: -
clone size: many
J gene: TRBJ2-5

CDR3 protein: CASSQDLGDRAGNIQYF
CDR3 DNA: TGTGCCAGCAGCCAAGATTTGGGGGACAGGGCGGGGAACATTCAGTACTTC
V gene: TRBV3-1
D gene: TRBD1
clone size: few
J gene: TRBJ2-4

CDR3 protein: CASSSRDRGGHTEAFF
CDR3 DNA: TGTGCCAGCAGCTCCCGGGACAGGGGAGGCCACACTGAAGCTTTCTTT
V gene: TRBV7-2
D gene: TRBD1
clone size: many
J gene: TRBJ1-1

CDR3 protein: CSARDVQSSYNEQFF
CDR3 DNA: TGCAGTGCTAGAGATGTACAGAGCTCCTACAATGAGCAGTTCTTC
V gene: TRBV20-1
D gene: -
clone size: -
J gene: TRBJ2-1

CDR3 protein: CSARGDRNTEAFF
CDR3 DNA: TGCAGTGCTAGAGGGGACAGGAACACTGAAGCTTTCTTT
V gene: TRBV20-1
D gene: TRBD1
clone size: few
J gene: TRBJ1-1

CDR3 protein: CASSDRTGPNNSPLHF
CDR3 DNA: TGTGCCAGCAGCGACCGGACAGGGCCGAATAATTCACCCCTCCACTTT
V gene: TRBV7-2
D gene: TRBD1
clone size: few
J gene: TRBJ1-6

CDR3 protein: CASSGTGNNNSPLHF
CDR3 DNA: TGTGCCAGCAGCGGGACAGGGAACAATAATTCACCCCTCCACTTT
V gene: TRBV9
D gene: TRBD1
clone size: -
J gene: TRBJ1-6